A selection of T cell receptor beta chains follows, all from one sample in a study of control samples from healthy donors and cancer patients. Method: immunoSEQ multiplex PCR; TCRdb's copy keeps in-frame clones and lacks some. This table holds about 120,000 clones, 75% to 90% found once. Sequences were obtained from PBMCs. These receptors were collected from a woman between 50 and 59 years old with colorectal cancer. Each CDR3 is given with its conserved first and last residue. A D gene is named only where the DNA matches it firmly. Clone size, where shown, is once, few, many, or a class for clones that have expanded.

d_call: .; v_call: TRBV5-1; clone_size: .; j_call: TRBJ1-4; cdr3_length: 15; cdr3_aa: CASSLLPGINEKLFF; cdr3_nt: TGCGCCAGCAGCTTGTTGCCAGGTATCAATGAAAAACTGTTTTTT
d_call: TRBD2; v_call: TRBV27; clone_size: .; j_call: TRBJ2-3; cdr3_length: 16; cdr3_aa: CASSSPLAGVGDTQYF; cdr3_nt: TGTGCCAGCAGTTCCCCACTAGCGGGAGTAGGGGATACGCAGTATTTT
d_call: TRBD2; v_call: TRBV27; clone_size: .; j_call: TRBJ2-7; cdr3_length: 13; cdr3_aa: CASRTSGRFEQYF; cdr3_nt: TGTGCCAGCAGGACTAGCGGGAGGTTCGAGCAGTACTTC
d_call: .; v_call: TRBV19; clone_size: .; j_call: TRBJ1-1; cdr3_length: 14; cdr3_aa: CASSPLDRQTEAFF; cdr3_nt: TGTGCCAGTAGTCCGCTGGACCGGCAAACTGAAGCTTTCTTT
d_call: .; v_call: TRBV9; clone_size: once; j_call: TRBJ2-1; cdr3_length: 15; cdr3_aa: CASSVGYGPANEQFF; cdr3_nt: TGTGCCAGCAGCGTAGGTTATGGACCGGCCAATGAGCAGTTCTTC
d_call: .; v_call: TRBV12-3/TRBV12-4; clone_size: .; j_call: TRBJ1-4; cdr3_length: 12; cdr3_aa: CASSGQNEKLFF; cdr3_nt: TGTGCCAGCAGTGGACAAAATGAAAAACTGTTTTTT
d_call: .; v_call: TRBV7-8; clone_size: .; j_call: TRBJ1-2; cdr3_length: 14; cdr3_aa: CASSSERGWDGYTF; cdr3_nt: TGTGCCAGCAGTTCAGAGCGGGGGTGGGATGGCTACACCTTC
d_call: .; v_call: TRBV7-9; clone_size: .; j_call: TRBJ2-2; cdr3_length: 14; cdr3_aa: CASSLVSNTGELFF; cdr3_nt: TGTGCCAGCAGCTTAGTATCCAACACCGGGGAGCTGTTTTTT
d_call: TRBD1; v_call: TRBV18; clone_size: .; j_call: TRBJ2-3; cdr3_length: 14; cdr3_aa: CASSPDRATDTQYF; cdr3_nt: TGTGCCAGCTCACCAGACAGGGCCACAGATACGCAGTATTTT
d_call: .; v_call: TRBV28; clone_size: once; j_call: TRBJ2-3; cdr3_length: 12; cdr3_aa: CASTTTADTQYF; cdr3_nt: TGTGCCAGCACAACTACGGCAGATACGCAGTATTTT
d_call: .; v_call: TRBV7-2; clone_size: once; j_call: TRBJ1-5; cdr3_length: 13; cdr3_aa: CASSRDRYQPQHF; cdr3_nt: TGTGCCAGCAGCCGAGACAGATATCAGCCCCAGCATTTT
d_call: .; v_call: TRBV12-3/TRBV12-4; clone_size: .; j_call: TRBJ1-1; cdr3_length: 11; cdr3_aa: CASSRGSEAFF; cdr3_nt: TGTGCCAGCAGCCGGGGCAGTGAAGCTTTCTTT
d_call: TRBD2; v_call: TRBV5-6; clone_size: .; j_call: TRBJ2-5; cdr3_length: 14; cdr3_aa: CASRLAGGEEAQYF; cdr3_nt: TGTGCCAGCCGACTAGCGGGGGGAGAAGAGGCCCAGTACTTC
d_call: .; v_call: TRBV27; clone_size: .; j_call: TRBJ2-3; cdr3_length: 14; cdr3_aa: CASSPAPSTDTQYF; cdr3_nt: TGTGCCAGCAGTCCCGCCCCGAGCACAGATACGCAGTATTTT
d_call: .; v_call: TRBV25-1; clone_size: .; j_call: TRBJ1-6; cdr3_length: 17; cdr3_aa: CASSDPSDMREDSPLHF; cdr3_nt: TGTGCCAGCAGTGATCCCTCGGACATGAGGGAGGATTCACCCCTCCACTTT
d_call: .; v_call: TRBV9; clone_size: .; j_call: TRBJ2-1; cdr3_length: 15; cdr3_aa: CASSVSATTYNEQFF; cdr3_nt: TGTGCCAGCAGCGTATCTGCCACCACCTACAATGAGCAGTTCTTC
d_call: .; v_call: TRBV30; clone_size: .; j_call: TRBJ1-1; cdr3_length: 14; cdr3_aa: CAWSARTMDTEAFF; cdr3_nt: TGTGCCTGGAGTGCCAGAACAATGGACACTGAAGCTTTCTTT
d_call: .; v_call: TRBV19; clone_size: .; j_call: TRBJ1-1; cdr3_length: 12; cdr3_aa: CASSGTYSEAFF; cdr3_nt: TGTGCCAGTAGCGGGACATACTCTGAAGCTTTCTTT
d_call: .; v_call: TRBV2; clone_size: few; j_call: TRBJ1-1; cdr3_length: 14; cdr3_aa: CASSDRAGNTEAFF; cdr3_nt: TGTGCCAGCAGCGATAGGGCAGGGAACACTGAAGCTTTCTTT
d_call: TRBD2; v_call: TRBV6-6; clone_size: .; j_call: TRBJ2-3; cdr3_length: 19; cdr3_aa: CASSRTNGLAGRGTDTQYF; cdr3_nt: TGTGCCAGCAGTCGGACGAACGGACTAGCGGGCCGTGGCACAGATACGCAGTATTTT
d_call: TRBD2; v_call: TRBV27; clone_size: .; j_call: TRBJ2-5; cdr3_length: 15; cdr3_aa: CASSKGTSSTETQYF; cdr3_nt: TGTGCCAGCAGCAAAGGGACTAGCTCAACCGAGACCCAGTACTTC
d_call: .; v_call: TRBV6-6; clone_size: .; j_call: TRBJ2-2; cdr3_length: 14; cdr3_aa: CASRGGGGTGELFF; cdr3_nt: TGTGCCAGCCGGGGCGGAGGTGGGACCGGGGAGCTGTTTTTT
d_call: TRBD1; v_call: TRBV30; clone_size: .; j_call: TRBJ1-4; cdr3_length: 13; cdr3_aa: CAWSVQGAQKLFF; cdr3_nt: TGTGCCTGGAGTGTACAGGGGGCTCAAAAACTGTTTTTT
d_call: .; v_call: TRBV3-1/TRBV3-2; clone_size: .; j_call: TRBJ1-2; cdr3_length: 13; cdr3_aa: CASSQDEGTGYTF; cdr3_nt: TGTGCCAGCAGCCAAGATGAGGGGACTGGCTACACCTTC
d_call: .; v_call: TRBV29-1; clone_size: .; j_call: TRBJ1-1; cdr3_length: 12; cdr3_aa: CSVENDLFEAFF; cdr3_nt: TGCAGCGTTGAAAATGATCTATTTGAAGCTTTCTTT
d_call: TRBD2; v_call: TRBV5-1; clone_size: .; j_call: TRBJ2-1; cdr3_length: 15; cdr3_aa: CASSLMGLAGNEQFF; cdr3_nt: TGCGCCAGCAGCCTAATGGGACTAGCGGGCAATGAGCAGTTCTTC
d_call: .; v_call: TRBV5-1; clone_size: .; j_call: TRBJ2-7; cdr3_length: 13; cdr3_aa: CASSWWGAGEQYF; cdr3_nt: TGCGCCAGCAGCTGGTGGGGGGCGGGCGAGCAGTACTTC
d_call: TRBD1; v_call: TRBV28; clone_size: .; j_call: TRBJ1-2; cdr3_length: 15; cdr3_aa: CASRNEGQGLYGYTF; cdr3_nt: TGTGCCAGCAGAAATGAGGGACAGGGACTCTATGGCTACACCTTC
d_call: .; v_call: TRBV3-1/TRBV3-2; clone_size: .; j_call: TRBJ1-1; cdr3_length: 14; cdr3_aa: CASSQDNSYTEAFF; cdr3_nt: TGTGCCAGCAGCCAAGACAACAGCTACACTGAAGCTTTCTTT
d_call: .; v_call: TRBV29-1; clone_size: .; j_call: TRBJ2-3; cdr3_length: 14; cdr3_aa: CSVEEAQGTDTQYF; cdr3_nt: TGCAGCGTTGAAGAGGCCCAGGGTACAGATACGCAGTATTTT
d_call: TRBD2; v_call: TRBV24-1; clone_size: .; j_call: TRBJ2-1; cdr3_length: 16; cdr3_aa: CATSDRAGTSVEEQFF; cdr3_nt: TGTGCCACCAGTGATCGGGCCGGGACTAGCGTTGAGGAGCAGTTCTTC
d_call: TRBD1; v_call: TRBV7-3; clone_size: .; j_call: TRBJ1-2; cdr3_length: 14; cdr3_aa: CASSDWDRVEGYTF; cdr3_nt: TGTGCCAGCAGCGATTGGGACAGGGTCGAAGGCTACACCTTC
d_call: .; v_call: TRBV20-1; clone_size: .; j_call: TRBJ2-3; cdr3_length: 11; cdr3_aa: CSATITDTQYF; cdr3_nt: TGCAGTGCTACCATCACAGATACGCAGTATTTT
d_call: .; v_call: TRBV9; clone_size: .; j_call: TRBJ1-2; cdr3_length: 13; cdr3_aa: CASSPDRNYGYTF; cdr3_nt: TGTGCCAGCAGCCCCGACAGAAACTATGGCTACACCTTC
d_call: .; v_call: TRBV29-1; clone_size: .; j_call: TRBJ2-7; cdr3_length: 13; cdr3_aa: CSVEFVGLGEQYF; cdr3_nt: TGCAGCGTTGAGTTCGTGGGTTTGGGAGAGCAGTACTTC
d_call: .; v_call: TRBV30; clone_size: .; j_call: TRBJ1-2; cdr3_length: 11; cdr3_aa: CALTANYGYTF; cdr3_nt: TGTGCCTTGACAGCGAACTATGGCTACACCTTC
d_call: .; v_call: TRBV5-1; clone_size: .; j_call: TRBJ2-7; cdr3_length: 14; cdr3_aa: CASSSRTDTYEQYF; cdr3_nt: TGCGCCAGCAGCTCGAGGACCGACACCTACGAGCAGTACTTC
d_call: .; v_call: TRBV9; clone_size: .; j_call: TRBJ2-7; cdr3_length: 17; cdr3_aa: CASSAPAGGGSSYEQYF; cdr3_nt: TGTGCCAGCAGCGCCCCTGCGGGCGGAGGGTCATCCTACGAGCAGTACTTC
d_call: .; v_call: TRBV11-2; clone_size: .; j_call: TRBJ1-5; cdr3_length: 13; cdr3_aa: CASSLDLTQPQHF; cdr3_nt: TGTGCCAGCAGCTTAGATCTAACCCAGCCCCAGCATTTT
d_call: .; v_call: TRBV18; clone_size: .; j_call: TRBJ2-5; cdr3_length: 12; cdr3_aa: CASSPPLETQYF; cdr3_nt: TGTGCCAGCTCTCCCCCCTTAGAGACCCAGTACTTC
d_call: .; v_call: TRBV5-1; clone_size: .; j_call: TRBJ2-1; cdr3_length: 13; cdr3_aa: CASSPGPNNEQFF; cdr3_nt: TGCGCCAGCAGTCCGGGACCCAACAATGAGCAGTTCTTC
d_call: .; v_call: TRBV29-1; clone_size: .; j_call: TRBJ2-7; cdr3_length: 13; cdr3_aa: CSVEGQGAYEQYF; cdr3_nt: TGCAGCGTTGAGGGGCAAGGGGCCTACGAGCAGTACTTC
d_call: .; v_call: TRBV7-8; clone_size: .; j_call: TRBJ1-1; cdr3_length: 12; cdr3_aa: CASSREAAEAFF; cdr3_nt: TGTGCCAGCAGCCGAGAAGCGGCTGAAGCTTTCTTT
d_call: .; v_call: TRBV7-2; clone_size: .; j_call: TRBJ1-5; cdr3_length: 14; cdr3_aa: CASSARWSDQPQHF; cdr3_nt: TGTGCCAGCAGCGCCCGTTGGAGTGATCAGCCCCAGCATTTT
d_call: TRBD1; v_call: TRBV19; clone_size: .; j_call: TRBJ1-4; cdr3_length: 16; cdr3_aa: CASSSFGQGAREKLFF; cdr3_nt: TGTGCCAGTAGTTCCTTTGGACAGGGGGCTCGTGAAAAACTGTTTTTT
d_call: TRBD2; v_call: TRBV7-8; clone_size: .; j_call: TRBJ2-1; cdr3_length: 16; cdr3_aa: CASSLQLLAGVNEQFF; cdr3_nt: TGTGCCAGCAGCTTACAGTTATTAGCGGGAGTGAATGAGCAGTTCTTC
d_call: TRBD1; v_call: TRBV18; clone_size: .; j_call: TRBJ2-7; cdr3_length: 16; cdr3_aa: CASSPPTGQGAYEQYF; cdr3_nt: TGTGCCAGCTCACCACCTACAGGACAGGGAGCGTACGAGCAGTACTTC
d_call: TRBD2; v_call: TRBV11-2; clone_size: .; j_call: TRBJ2-3; cdr3_length: 13; cdr3_aa: CASGGGMIDTQYF; cdr3_nt: TGTGCCAGCGGGGGGGGTATGATAGATACGCAGTATTTT
d_call: TRBD1; v_call: TRBV30; clone_size: .; j_call: TRBJ1-2; cdr3_length: 14; cdr3_aa: CAWSVDRGKVAYTF; cdr3_nt: TGTGCCTGGAGTGTAGACAGGGGGAAAGTTGCCTACACCTTC
d_call: .; v_call: TRBV5-5; clone_size: once; j_call: TRBJ1-3; cdr3_length: 14; cdr3_aa: CASSYGGDGNTIYF; cdr3_nt: TGTGCCAGCAGCTACGGAGGGGATGGAAACACCATATATTTT
d_call: .; v_call: TRBV12-3/TRBV12-4; clone_size: few; j_call: TRBJ2-7; cdr3_length: 13; cdr3_aa: CASSLRASYEQYF; cdr3_nt: TGTGCCAGCAGTTTAAGGGCTTCCTACGAGCAGTACTTC
d_call: TRBD1; v_call: TRBV7-9; clone_size: .; j_call: TRBJ1-6; cdr3_length: 17; cdr3_aa: CASSLTGDRRYNSPLHF; cdr3_nt: TGTGCCAGCAGCTTGACAGGGGATCGTAGGTATAATTCACCCCTCCACTTT
d_call: TRBD1; v_call: TRBV19; clone_size: .; j_call: TRBJ1-5; cdr3_length: 17; cdr3_aa: CASSGGTETYSNQPQHF; cdr3_nt: TGTGCCAGTAGCGGAGGGACAGAAACTTATAGCAATCAGCCCCAGCATTTT
d_call: .; v_call: TRBV16; clone_size: .; j_call: TRBJ2-5; cdr3_length: 16; cdr3_aa: CASSQSAETTEETQYF; cdr3_nt: TGTGCCAGCAGCCAATCGGCGGAAACAACCGAAGAGACCCAGTACTTC
d_call: .; v_call: TRBV5-4; clone_size: once; j_call: TRBJ2-5; cdr3_length: 14; cdr3_aa: CASRADLYQETQYF; cdr3_nt: TGTGCCAGCAGGGCGGACTTGTACCAAGAGACCCAGTACTTC
d_call: .; v_call: TRBV2; clone_size: once; j_call: TRBJ2-2; cdr3_length: 14; cdr3_aa: CASSEEASGGELFF; cdr3_nt: TGTGCCAGCAGTGAAGAGGCCTCAGGCGGGGAGCTGTTTTTT